This T cell receptor (beta chain) was profiled in a study of blood T cell repertoires in COVID-19. Per the study methods: Reference gene primer amplification gave estimated nucleated cell counts. The table came from immunoSEQ multiplex PCR; TCRdb's copy has only in-frame clones and leaves some out. That table supplies the V and J calls and clone size; D and trimming were determined from the DNA. The sample lists 150,000 to 180,000 clones, roughly 80% occurring once. The CDR3 has 14 residues. V shed 1 base and J shed 9 bases, with 10 bases lying between them. Germline CDR1 is ENHRY and CDR2 is SYGVKD. This chain links TRBV10-3 with TRBJ1-6; possible D gene TRBD1, 6 bases. The sample comprised peripheral blood. The sequence came from a woman aged 55-69 years with acute or convalescent COVID-19. CDR3 nucleotides: TGTGCCATCAGTGAGTTACAGGGTACTTCACCCCTCCACTTT. This sequence encodes CAISELQGTSPLHF.